The 31 T cell receptor beta chains reported below all come from one sample, sequenced in a study of blood T cell repertoires in COVID-19. Sequencing was performed with immunoSEQ multiplex PCR; in TCRdb, only in-frame clones are kept and a portion is missing. The data show 440,000 or so clones, with roughly 90% seen just once and roughly 1.6% held by the top ten. The material sequenced was peripheral blood. These receptor sequences come from a woman aged 40 to 50 with COVID-19, enrolled during active disease.

This chain uses TRBV6-2 or TRBV6-3 with TRBJ2-7; D uncertain. Germline values: CDR1 MNHEY, CDR2 SVGEGT. V gave up 4 bases and J gave up 4 bases, with 11 bases separating them. The CDR3 runs to 13 residues. The CDR3 DNA reads as TGTGCCAGCAGTTTTCTTAGTGTATACGAGCAGTACTTC. Translation: CASSFLSVYEQYF.

The V and J genes are TRBV12-5 and TRBJ2-5; 12 nucleotides align to TRBD1. The germline V gene encodes CDR1 LGHNT and CDR2 FRNRAP. The CDR3 has 18 residues. With V trimmed by 0 bases and J by 5 bases, 10 bases remained unmatched. The CDR3 nucleotides read TGTGCTAGTGGTTTGGTAAGGGGACAGGGGGCAAGGCAGGAGACCCAGTACTTC. This gives the protein CASGLVRGQGARQETQYF. Looking up the rest from reference TRBV12-5 and TRBJ2-5 gives the full variable domain: DARVTQTPRHKVTEMGQEVTMRCQPILGHNTVFWYRQTMMQGLELLAYFRNRAPLDDSGMPKDRFSAEMPDATLATLKIQPSEPRDSAVYFCASGLVRGQGARQETQYFGPGTRLLVL.

The chain's CDR3 is CASSLGGGNTIYF. CDR3 nucleotides: TGTGCCAGCAGCTTAGGAGGAGGAAACACCATATATTTT. The chain employs TRBV7-2 and TRBJ1-3; D is uncertain. V lost 1 base, J lost 4 bases, and 5 bases lay in between. The CDR3 covers 13 residues. The V gene's germline CDR1 is SGHTA and CDR2 FQGNSA.

The chain has TRBV4-3 and TRBJ1-6; no reliable D call. Trimming cost V 6 bases and J 8 bases, with 11 bases left between them. This CDR3 contains 13 residues. CDR1 and CDR2 (germline): LGHNA, YSLEER. CDR3 region: CASSLGRDSPLHF. The CDR3 DNA is TGCGCCAGCAGTCTAGGGAGGGATTCACCCCTCCACTTT.

The chain links TRBV12-3 or TRBV12-4 to TRBJ2-4, with 8 bases matching TRBD1. The CDR3 totals 12 residues. V shed 3 bases and J 11 bases; nucleotides not matched to a gene: 3. This CDR3 reads CASSFKGQVQYF. CDR3 DNA: TGTGCCAGCAGTTTTAAGGGACAGGTTCAGTACTTC.

The chain couples TRBV9 to TRBJ2-3, with TRBD2 matching 11 bases. In germline, CDR1 is SGDLS, CDR2 YYNGEE. The trim removed 0 bases at V and 5 bases at J, leaving 14 bases unmatched. CDR3 size: 19 residues. CDR3 protein: CASSVAPRAASGGQDTQYF. Written as DNA, the CDR3 is TGTGCCAGCAGCGTAGCCCCCCGTGCGGCTAGCGGGGGGCAAGATACGCAGTATTTT.

The chain uses TRBV9 and TRBJ2-1; tentative D call: TRBD2 (6 bases). CDR1 is SGDLS, CDR2 YYNGEE, per germline. Deletions cut 0 bases from V and 1 base from J, with 23 bases between. The CDR3 contains 20 residues. CDR3 nucleotides: TGTGCCAGCAGCGTAGAATCGTCGGCGGTCCCGGGGAGGTCCTACAATGAGCAGTTCTTC. Its translation: CASSVESSAVPGRSYNEQFF.

The sample holds one count of this clone. One junction end disagrees with the germline gene, perhaps due to a read error. The CDR3 nucleotides are TGTGCTAGCAGCTCTCTCACTAGCGGGGGGGCCGGAACCGGGGAGCTGTTTTTT. Translating gives CASSSLTSGGAGTGELFF. This chain links TRBV7-7 with TRBJ2-2; 13 positions match TRBD2. This CDR3 has 18 amino acids. Germline V gene sequence: CDR1 SSHAT, CDR2 FNYEAQ (reference sequence).

To note about this clone: This CDR3 is also generated by other DNA sequences in the sample. V is TRBV7-9 and J is TRBJ1-1; 7 bases agree with TRBD1. Germline CDR1 is SEHNR and CDR2 is FQNEAQ (reference sequence). Trimming removed 5 bases from V and 4 bases from J; junction bases left unmatched: 4. The CDR3 is made up of 13 amino acids. The CDR3 is CASSRQGGTEAFF. DNA for the CDR3: TGTGCCAGCAGCCGACAGGGAGGCACTGAAGCTTTCTTT. The full variable domain, completed using reference TRBV7-9 and TRBJ1-1, is DTGVSQNPRHKITKRGQNVTFRCDPISEHNRLYWYRQTLGQGPEFLTYFQNEAQLEKSRLLSDRFSAERPKGSFSTLEIQRTEQGDSAMYLCASSRQGGTEAFFGQGTRLTVV.

The chain joins TRBV28 to TRBJ1-6; D perhaps matches TRBD1 (6 bases). Germline assignment: CDR1 MDHEN and CDR2 SYDVKM. Trimming pared 7 bases from V and 7 bases from J, leaving 14 bases between. The CDR3 runs 14 residues. The CDR3 spells CASKKGGVNSPLHF. In DNA form, the CDR3 reads TGTGCCAGCAAGAAAGGGGGAGTAAATTCACCCCTCCACTTT.

The CDR3 region is CASSQEGLADNEQFF. The CDR3 DNA is TGTGCCAGCAGCCAAGAGGGACTAGCGGACAATGAGCAGTTCTTC. The chain employs TRBV3-1 (or the pseudogene TRBV3-2) and TRBJ2-1; TRBD2 aligns across 11 bases. CDR1 and CDR2 (germline): LGHDT, YNNKEL (reference sequence). There are 15 residues in the CDR3. Trimming removed 0 bases from V and 5 bases from J; junction bases left unmatched: 0.

The V and J genes are TRBV4-2 and TRBJ2-3; 15 bases are a match to TRBD2. Unmatched junction bases numbered 8, after V lost 2 bases and J lost 2 bases. The CDR3 has 19 amino acids. Germline values: CDR1 LGHNA, CDR2 YNFKEQ. In DNA, the CDR3 is TGTGCCAGCAGCCAAACCGGGACTAGCGGGGGGACCTTCACAGATACGCAGTATTTT. Amino acid sequence: CASSQTGTSGGTFTDTQYF.

V and J are TRBV6-5 and TRBJ1-3; 8 nucleotides line up with TRBD1. The V and J ends lost 6 bases and 3 bases, in that order; junction bases with no gene match: 7. CDR3 length equals 15 residues. Germline loops: CDR1 MNHEY, CDR2 SVGAGI. DNA for the CDR3: TGTGCCAGCAGCTCAGGACAGGGATTTGGAAACACCATATATTTT. It codes for CASSSGQGFGNTIYF.

The CDR3 region is CASSLGGSGSPDTQYF. The CDR3, as DNA: TGCGCCAGCAGCTTGGGGGGTAGCGGGAGCCCAGATACGCAGTATTTT. The chain links TRBV5-1 to TRBJ2-3; 9 nucleotides agree with TRBD2. V was pared by 0 bases and J by 4 bases, with 6 bases of the junction left unmatched. Germline V gives CDR1 SGHRS, CDR2 YFSETQ. The CDR3 covers 16 residues.

The chain has TRBV19 and TRBJ2-5; 9 bases line up with TRBD2. V lost 3 bases to trimming and J lost 5 bases; unmatched junction nucleotides: 7. The CDR3 has 15 residues. Germline V gene sequence: CDR1 LNHDA, CDR2 SQIVND (reference sequence). CDR3 loop: CASSIIAGGPETQYF. CDR3 bases: TGTGCCAGTAGTATCATTGCGGGAGGGCCGGAGACCCAGTACTTC.

This chain uses TRBV20-1 with TRBJ2-7; a weak D match, TRBD2 (7 bases). The CDR3 has 14 amino acids. V was pared by 3 bases and J by 4 bases, with 16 bases between. Looked up from germline, CDR1 is DFQATT and CDR2 is SNEGSKA (reference sequence). CDR3 in DNA: TGCAGTGCTAGTCGCGCCGGGGGGCATTACGAGCAGTACTTC. It codes for CSASRAGGHYEQYF.

This clone has a single count. The V and J genes are TRBV21-1 and TRBJ1-1; the D call of TRBD1 is as the table states it, not checked on the DNA. TRBV21-1 is given as a pseudogene. CDR3 length equals 13 residues. The CDR3: CASRPAGPTEAFF. The DNA for the CDR3 is TGTGCCAGCAGGCCTGCAGGGCCCACTGAAGCTTTCTTT.

The rearrangement uses TRBV6-5 and TRBJ2-7, with no clear D. The V and J ends lost 2 bases and 0 bases respectively, with 8 bases between them. The CDR3 totals 14 residues. CDR1 MNHEY and CDR2 SVGAGI come from the germline V gene. CDR3 protein: CASSYPGSSYEQYF. CDR3 nucleotides: TGTGCCAGCAGTTACCCCGGGTCCTCCTACGAGCAGTACTTC.

The V gene is TRBV24-1, the J gene TRBJ1-1, with TRBD1 as a possible D gene (5 bases). The germline V and J ends were trimmed by 6 bases and 3 bases, with 10 bases remaining between them. CDR3 length: 13 residues. From germline, CDR1 is KGHDR and CDR2 SFDVKD. The CDR3 loop is CATSPPGDTEAFF. CDR3 sequence (DNA): TGTGCCACCAGTCCCCCGGGGGACACTGAAGCTTTCTTT.

The chain has TRBV15 and TRBJ2-5; perhaps TRBD2 as D (6 bases). The germline CDR1 and CDR2 sequences are LNHNV and YYDKDF (reference sequence). Trimming left V 1 base short and J 2 bases short, with 11 bases between. The CDR3 extends over 15 amino acids. The CDR3 nucleotides read TGTGCCACCAGCAGAGGAGGGGACTCACAAGAGACCCAGTACTTC. Translation: CATSRGGDSQETQYF. Full variable domain (outside the CDR3, taken from reference TRBV15 and TRBJ2-5): DAMVIQNPRYQVTQFGKPVTLSCSQTLNHNVMYWYQQKSSQAPKLLFHYYDKDFNNEADTPDNFQSRRPNTSFCFLDIRSPGLGDTAMYLCATSRGGDSQETQYFGPGTRLLVL.

This clone was observed a single time. Its ends do not fully match the called genes, so a read error is possible. The CDR3 spells CASSPPTSRDTQYF. Written as DNA, the CDR3 is TGTGCCAGCAGCCCGCCGACTAGCAGAGATACGCAGTATTTT. The rearrangement links TRBV7-2 to TRBJ2-3, with TRBD2 matching 7 bases. Germline CDR1 SGHTA, CDR2 FQGNSA. This CDR3 comprises 14 residues. The full variable domain, in which reference TRBV7-2 and TRBJ2-3 provide the parts outside the CDR3, is GAGVSQSPSNKVTEKGKDVELRCDPISGHTALYWYRQSLGQGLEFLIYFQGNSAPDKSGLPSDRFSAERTGGSVSTLTIQRTQQEDSAVYLCASSPPTSRDTQYFGPGTRLTVL.

The CDR3 sequence: CASSALAGNTIYF. The CDR3 DNA sequence: TGTGCCAGCAGCGCACTGGCTGGAAACACCATATATTTT. V and J are TRBV9 and TRBJ1-3; no clear D. Germline V lookup: CDR1 SGDLS, CDR2 YYNGEE. Deletions cut 3 bases from V and 2 bases from J, with 6 bases between. The CDR3 runs to 13 residues.

The rearrangement joins TRBV29-1 to TRBJ2-3; 9 positions agree with TRBD1. The germline gives CDR1 SQVTM, CDR2 ANQGSEA. V was clipped by 7 bases and J by 4 bases; unmatched bases: 6. This CDR3 has 13 residues. The CDR3 DNA follows: TGCAGCGGGGGGACAGGGATCCCAGATACGCAGTATTTT. Its translation is CSGGTGIPDTQYF.

CDR3 sequence reads: CASRLKGTGGFGEAFF. The CDR3 DNA follows: TGTGCCAGCAGACTTAAAGGGACAGGAGGATTTGGTGAAGCTTTCTTT. The V call is TRBV28, the J call TRBJ1-1, with 8 bases aligning to TRBD1. The V gene's germline CDR1 is MDHEN and CDR2 SYDVKM. There are 16 residues in the CDR3. Trimming removed 6 bases from V and 7 bases from J; junction bases left unmatched: 16.

DNA of the CDR3: TGCGCCAGCAGCCAAGATATACCCGCCCTCAGCGGGGAGCTGTTTTTT. Translation gives CASSQDIPALSGELFF. The rearrangement links TRBV4-3 to TRBJ2-2; no reliable D call. V was pared by 0 bases and J by 7 bases, with 15 bases between. The CDR3 has 16 residues. CDR1 is LGHNA and CDR2 is YSLEER in the germline V gene.

The rearrangement joins TRBV30 to TRBJ2-1, with TRBD2 matching over 8 bases. The length of the CDR3 is 14 residues. Trimming cost V 0 bases and J 5 bases; bases outside gene matches: 3. Germline CDR1 is GTSNPN and CDR2 is SVGIG (reference sequence). The CDR3 reads CAWSVASGHNEQFF. DNA for the CDR3: TGTGCCTGGAGTGTAGCTAGCGGGCACAATGAGCAGTTCTTC.

The sample holds a few counts of this clone. Other DNA sequences within the sample encode an identical CDR3. The gene calls are TRBV10-3 and TRBJ1-1; possibly TRBD1 for D (6 bases). The CDR3 sequence is 13 residues long. Looked up from germline, CDR1 is ENHRY and CDR2 is SYGVKD. V gave up 6 bases and J gave up 1 base, with 9 bases separating them. The CDR3 protein is CAISVQGNTEAFF. The CDR3 DNA follows: TGTGCCATCAGCGTACAGGGGAACACTGAAGCTTTCTTT.

This clone has only one observation. This chain joins TRBV2 and TRBJ1-5, with D possibly being TRBD1 (5 bases). Trimming left V 6 bases short and J 6 bases short, with 12 bases between. CDR1 SNHLY and CDR2 FYNNEI come from the germline V gene. The CDR3 extends over 13 amino acids. In DNA, the CDR3 is TGTGCCAGCAGGGCAGGGATGGTTCAGCCCCAGCATTTT. Its translation is CASRAGMVQPQHF.

This clone was counted once. This chain joins TRBV7-6 and TRBJ2-7; 7 nucleotides agree with TRBD2. V was clipped by 2 bases and J by 9 bases; unmatched bases: 13. This CDR3 region has 15 residues. Germline V gene sequence: CDR1 SGHVS, CDR2 FNYEAQ. CDR3 in amino acids: CASSLYLSGGERQYF. CDR3 bases: TGTGCCAGCAGCTTATATTTGTCGGGGGGTGAGAGGCAGTACTTC.

This chain uses TRBV5-1 with TRBJ1-1; D is ambiguous. Germline CDR1 reads SGHRS; CDR2 reads YFSETQ. Trimming removed 6 bases at V and 1 base at J, with 13 bases between. The CDR3 has 14 residues. The CDR3 coding sequence is TGCGCCAGCAAAGGACTTCCAGAGAACACTGAAGCTTTCTTT. This translates into CASKGLPENTEAFF.

The chain joins TRBV7-2 to TRBJ2-7; 9 bases agree with TRBD1. V dropped 5 bases and J dropped 2; count of bases not matched to a gene: 4. Germline CDR1 reads SGHTA; CDR2 reads FQGNSA. The CDR3 length is 14 residues. The CDR3 protein is CASSLRTGAYEQYF. The CDR3 nucleotides read TGTGCCAGCAGCCTACGGACAGGGGCCTACGAGCAGTACTTC.